This TCR beta chain appears in the sequencing data of a study of technical replicates of blood from a handful of donors. Using immunoSEQ multiplex PCR, the repertoire was profiled, and TCRdb retains in-frame clones only, with some absent. This table has around 80,000 clones, 98% appearing once. Germline loops: CDR1 MNHNY, CDR2 SVGAGI (reference sequence). Deletions cut 6 bases from V and 0 bases from J, with 12 bases between. There are 15 residues in the CDR3. The sequence derives from a human donor in good health. Sequenced material: T cells isolated from PBMCs. This chain connects TRBV6-6 to TRBJ1-3; unclear D gene. The CDR3 loop reads CASSPFGSSGNTIYF. Written as DNA, the CDR3 is TGTGCCAGCAGCCCTTTTGGGAGCTCTGGAAACACCATATATTTT.